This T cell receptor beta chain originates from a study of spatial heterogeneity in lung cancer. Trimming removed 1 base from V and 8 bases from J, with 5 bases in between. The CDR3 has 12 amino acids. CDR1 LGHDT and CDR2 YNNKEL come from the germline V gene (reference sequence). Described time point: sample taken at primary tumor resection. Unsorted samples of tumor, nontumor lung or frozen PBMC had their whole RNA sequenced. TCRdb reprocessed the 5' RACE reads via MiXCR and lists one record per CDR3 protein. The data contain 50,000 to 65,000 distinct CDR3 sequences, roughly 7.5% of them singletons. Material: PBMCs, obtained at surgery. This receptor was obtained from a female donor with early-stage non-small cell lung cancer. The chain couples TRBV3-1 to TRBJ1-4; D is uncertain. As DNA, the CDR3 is TGTGCCAGCAGCCAAGTAAACGAAAAACTGTTTTTT. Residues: CASSQVNEKLFF.